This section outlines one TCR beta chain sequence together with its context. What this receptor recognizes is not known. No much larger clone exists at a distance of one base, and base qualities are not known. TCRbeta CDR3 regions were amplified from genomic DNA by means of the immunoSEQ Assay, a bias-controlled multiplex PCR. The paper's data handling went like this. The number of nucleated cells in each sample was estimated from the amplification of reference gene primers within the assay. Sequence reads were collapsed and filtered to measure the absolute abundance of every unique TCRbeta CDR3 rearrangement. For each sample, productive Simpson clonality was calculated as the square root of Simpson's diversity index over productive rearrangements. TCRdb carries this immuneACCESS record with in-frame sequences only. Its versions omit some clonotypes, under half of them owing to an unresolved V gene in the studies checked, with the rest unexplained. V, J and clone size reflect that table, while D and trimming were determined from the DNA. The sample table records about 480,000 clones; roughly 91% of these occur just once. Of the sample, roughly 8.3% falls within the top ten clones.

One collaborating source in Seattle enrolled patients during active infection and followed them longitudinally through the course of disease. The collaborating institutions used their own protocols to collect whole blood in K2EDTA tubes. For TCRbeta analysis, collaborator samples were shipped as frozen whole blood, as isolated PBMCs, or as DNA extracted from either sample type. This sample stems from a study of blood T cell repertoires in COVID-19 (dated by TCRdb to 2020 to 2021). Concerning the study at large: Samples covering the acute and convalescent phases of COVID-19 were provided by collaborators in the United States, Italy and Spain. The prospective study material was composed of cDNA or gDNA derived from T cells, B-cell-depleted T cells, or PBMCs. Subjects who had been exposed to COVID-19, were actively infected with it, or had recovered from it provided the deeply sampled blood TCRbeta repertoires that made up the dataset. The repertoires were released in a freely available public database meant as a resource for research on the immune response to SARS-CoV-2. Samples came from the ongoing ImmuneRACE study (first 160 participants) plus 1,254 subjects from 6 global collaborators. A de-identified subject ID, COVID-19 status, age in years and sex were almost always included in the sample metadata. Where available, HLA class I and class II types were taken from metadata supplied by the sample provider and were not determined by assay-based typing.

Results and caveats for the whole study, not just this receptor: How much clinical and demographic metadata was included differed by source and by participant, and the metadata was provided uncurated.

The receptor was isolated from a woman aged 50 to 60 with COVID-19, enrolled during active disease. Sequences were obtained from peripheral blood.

The nucleotide sequence reads as follows: TGTGCCGCCCGCCGGGGGGGGAGCTCCTACAATGAGCAGTTCTTC. Translated, it gives CAARRGGSSYNEQFF. In this chain, TRBV27 is recombined with TRBJ2-1, with 8 bases in between that match TRBD2. Compared with germline, V lacks 11 bases and J lacks 0 bases; bases without a gene match: 9. Reading from cysteine to phenylalanine, the CDR3 counts 15 amino acids. Here the CDR3 DNA is all that survives: 45 bases in frame from base 1. Sequences MNHEY (CDR1) and SMNVEV (CDR2) are obtained from the germline V gene (reference sequence).